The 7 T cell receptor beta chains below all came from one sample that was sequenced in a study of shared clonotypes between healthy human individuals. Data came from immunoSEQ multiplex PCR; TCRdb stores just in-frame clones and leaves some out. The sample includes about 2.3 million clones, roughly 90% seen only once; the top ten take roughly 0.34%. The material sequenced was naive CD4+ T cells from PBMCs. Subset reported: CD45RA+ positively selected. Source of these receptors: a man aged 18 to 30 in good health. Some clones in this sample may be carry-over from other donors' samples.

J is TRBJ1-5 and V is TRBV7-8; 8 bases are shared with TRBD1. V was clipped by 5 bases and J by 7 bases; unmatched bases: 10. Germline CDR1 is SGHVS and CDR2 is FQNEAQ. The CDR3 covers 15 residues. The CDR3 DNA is TGTGCCAGCAGCCCAGGACAGGGTGGGCGGCAGCCCCAGCATTTT. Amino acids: CASSPGQGGRQPQHF. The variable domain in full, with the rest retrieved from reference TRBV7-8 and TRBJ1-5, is GAGVSQSPRYKVAKRGQDVALRCDPISGHVSLFWYQQALGQGPEFLTYFQNEAQLDKSGLPSDRFFAERPEGSVSTLKIQRTQQEDSAVYLCASSPGQGGRQPQHFGDGTRLSIL.

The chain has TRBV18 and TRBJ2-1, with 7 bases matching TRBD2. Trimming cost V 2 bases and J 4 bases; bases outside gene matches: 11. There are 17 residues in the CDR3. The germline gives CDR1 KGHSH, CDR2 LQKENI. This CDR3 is CASSPFGTGAGYNEQFF. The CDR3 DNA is TGTGCCAGCTCACCATTCGGGACGGGAGCGGGGTACAATGAGCAGTTCTTC.

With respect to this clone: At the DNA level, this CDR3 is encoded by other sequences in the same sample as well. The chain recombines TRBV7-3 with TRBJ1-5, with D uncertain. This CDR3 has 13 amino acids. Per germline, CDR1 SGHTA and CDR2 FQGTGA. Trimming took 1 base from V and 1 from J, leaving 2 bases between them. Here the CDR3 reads CASSLNSNQPQHF. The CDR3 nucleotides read TGTGCCAGCAGCTTAAACAGCAATCAGCCCCAGCATTTT.

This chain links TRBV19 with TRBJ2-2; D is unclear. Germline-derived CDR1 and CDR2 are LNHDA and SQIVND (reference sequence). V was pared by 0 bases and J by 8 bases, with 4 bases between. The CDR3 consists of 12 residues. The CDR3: CASSIETGELFF. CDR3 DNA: TGTGCCAGTAGTATAGAGACAGGGGAGCTGTTTTTT.

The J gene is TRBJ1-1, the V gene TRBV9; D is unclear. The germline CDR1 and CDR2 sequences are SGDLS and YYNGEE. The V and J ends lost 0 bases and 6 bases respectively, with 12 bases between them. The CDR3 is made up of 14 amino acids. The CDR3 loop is CASSVDSASPEAFF. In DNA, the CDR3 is TGTGCCAGCAGCGTAGACAGTGCGTCCCCTGAAGCTTTCTTT.

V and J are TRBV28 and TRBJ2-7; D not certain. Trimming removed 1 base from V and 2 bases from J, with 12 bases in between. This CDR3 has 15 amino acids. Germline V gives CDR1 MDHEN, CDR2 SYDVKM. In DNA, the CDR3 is TGTGCCAGCAGTTTATTTTCGGAGCGTACCTACGAGCAGTACTTC. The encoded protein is CASSLFSERTYEQYF.

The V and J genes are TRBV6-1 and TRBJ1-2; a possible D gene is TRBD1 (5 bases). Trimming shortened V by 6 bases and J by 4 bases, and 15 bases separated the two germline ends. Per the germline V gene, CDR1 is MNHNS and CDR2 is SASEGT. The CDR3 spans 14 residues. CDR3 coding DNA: TGTGCCAGCAGCCACCGGGCCGGGACCTATGGCTACACCTTC. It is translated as CASSHRAGTYGYTF.